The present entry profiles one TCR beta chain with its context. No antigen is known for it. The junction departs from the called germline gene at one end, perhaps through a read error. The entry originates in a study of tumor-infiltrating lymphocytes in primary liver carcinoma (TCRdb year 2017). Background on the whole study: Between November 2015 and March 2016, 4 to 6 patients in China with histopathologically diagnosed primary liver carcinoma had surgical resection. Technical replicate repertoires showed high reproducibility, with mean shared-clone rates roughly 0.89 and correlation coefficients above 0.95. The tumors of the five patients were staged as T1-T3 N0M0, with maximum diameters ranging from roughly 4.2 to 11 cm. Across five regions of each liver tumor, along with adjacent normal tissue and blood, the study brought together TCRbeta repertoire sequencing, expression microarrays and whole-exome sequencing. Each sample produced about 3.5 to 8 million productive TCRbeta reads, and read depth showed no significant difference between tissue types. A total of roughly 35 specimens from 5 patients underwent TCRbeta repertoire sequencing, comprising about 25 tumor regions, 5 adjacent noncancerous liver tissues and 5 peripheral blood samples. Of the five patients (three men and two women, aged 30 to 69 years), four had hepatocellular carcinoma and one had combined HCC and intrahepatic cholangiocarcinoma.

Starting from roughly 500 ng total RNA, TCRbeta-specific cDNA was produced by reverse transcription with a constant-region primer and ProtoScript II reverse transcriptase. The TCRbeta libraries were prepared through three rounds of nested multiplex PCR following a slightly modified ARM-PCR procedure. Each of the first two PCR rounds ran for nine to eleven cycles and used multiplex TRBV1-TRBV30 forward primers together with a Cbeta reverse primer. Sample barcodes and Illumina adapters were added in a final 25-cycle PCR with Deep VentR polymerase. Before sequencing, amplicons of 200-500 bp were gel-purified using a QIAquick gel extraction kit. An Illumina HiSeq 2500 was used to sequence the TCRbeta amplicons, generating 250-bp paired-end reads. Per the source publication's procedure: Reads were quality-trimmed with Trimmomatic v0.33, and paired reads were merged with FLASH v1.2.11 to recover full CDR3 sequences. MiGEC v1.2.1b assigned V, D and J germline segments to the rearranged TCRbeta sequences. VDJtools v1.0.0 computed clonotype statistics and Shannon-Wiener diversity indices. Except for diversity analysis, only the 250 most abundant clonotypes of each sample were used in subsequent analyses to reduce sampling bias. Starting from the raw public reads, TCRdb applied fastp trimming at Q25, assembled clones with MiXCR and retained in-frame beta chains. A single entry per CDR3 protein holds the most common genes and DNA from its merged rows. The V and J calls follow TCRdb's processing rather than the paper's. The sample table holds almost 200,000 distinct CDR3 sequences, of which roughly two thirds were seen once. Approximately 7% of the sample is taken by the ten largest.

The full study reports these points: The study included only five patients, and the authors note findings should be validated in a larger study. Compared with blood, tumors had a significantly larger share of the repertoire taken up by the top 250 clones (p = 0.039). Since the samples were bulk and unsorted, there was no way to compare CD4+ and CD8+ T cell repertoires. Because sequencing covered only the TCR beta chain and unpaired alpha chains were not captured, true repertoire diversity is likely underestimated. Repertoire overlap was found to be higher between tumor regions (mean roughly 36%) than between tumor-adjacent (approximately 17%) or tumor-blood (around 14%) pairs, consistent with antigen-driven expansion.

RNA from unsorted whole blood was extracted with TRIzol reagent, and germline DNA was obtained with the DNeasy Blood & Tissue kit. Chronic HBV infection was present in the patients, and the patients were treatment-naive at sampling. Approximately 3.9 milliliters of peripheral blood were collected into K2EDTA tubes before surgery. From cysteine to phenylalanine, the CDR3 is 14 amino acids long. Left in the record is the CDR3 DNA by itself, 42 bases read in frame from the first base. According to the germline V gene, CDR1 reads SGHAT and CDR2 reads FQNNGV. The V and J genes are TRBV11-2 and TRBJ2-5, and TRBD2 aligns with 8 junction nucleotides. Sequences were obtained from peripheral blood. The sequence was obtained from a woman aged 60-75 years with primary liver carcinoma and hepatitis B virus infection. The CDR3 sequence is CARSLWLAGETQYF. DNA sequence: TGTGCCAGGAGCTTATGGCTAGCGGGAGAGACCCAGTACTTC.